The clone carrying this T cell receptor (beta chain) was observed once. Its antigen is unknown. PCR used 60 Vbeta primers and 13 Jbeta primers. The method was immunoSEQ multiplex PCR; TCRdb's version includes in-frame clones alone and lacks a portion of them. The sample lists fewer than 300,000 clones, approximately 90% occurring once. These data belong to a study of cytomegalovirus exposure and HLA in healthy donors. Regarding the study as a whole: A missense DCLRE1C variant was associated with V- and J-gene trimming of TCR beta chains in a later analysis, and an independent cohort replicated the association. Across all donors, roughly uniform sequencing depth was an assumption of the presence/absence analyses.

The CDR3 loop spans 15 amino acids. After removal of 1 base from V and 7 bases from J, the junction contained 3 bases not matched to a gene. Germline CDR1 and CDR2: SGHTA and FQGNSA. The TCR was taken from a man between 40 and 49 years old in good health and CMV-seropositive. The chain has TRBV7-2 and TRBJ2-2; 10 positions match TRBD1. The sample consisted of PBMCs. The CDR3: CASSLGQGAIGELFF. Written as DNA, the CDR3 is TGTGCCAGCAGCTTAGGACAGGGGGCAATCGGGGAGCTGTTTTTT.